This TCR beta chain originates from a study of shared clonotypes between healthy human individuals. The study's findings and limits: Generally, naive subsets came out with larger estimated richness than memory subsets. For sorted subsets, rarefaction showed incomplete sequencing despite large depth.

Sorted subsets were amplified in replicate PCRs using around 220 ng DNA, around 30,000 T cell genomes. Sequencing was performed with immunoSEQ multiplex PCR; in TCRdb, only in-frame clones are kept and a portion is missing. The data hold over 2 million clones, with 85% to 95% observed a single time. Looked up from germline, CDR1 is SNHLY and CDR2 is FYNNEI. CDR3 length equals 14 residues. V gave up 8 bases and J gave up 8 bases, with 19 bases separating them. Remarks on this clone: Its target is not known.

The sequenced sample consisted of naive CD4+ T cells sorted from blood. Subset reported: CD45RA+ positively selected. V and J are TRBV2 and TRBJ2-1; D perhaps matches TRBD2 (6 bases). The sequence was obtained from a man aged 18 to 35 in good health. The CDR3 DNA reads TGTGCCAGCCCGGGGGAGGTTAGCTCGGATGAGCAGTTCTTC. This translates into CASPGEVSSDEQFF.